The source of this T cell receptor beta chain is a study of monozygotic twins with inflammatory bowel disease. Regarding this clonotype: Its antigen is unidentified.

Study-wide points: Ultimately, a single strong signal or clonotype associated with IBD was not supported.

There are 15 residues in the CDR3. Germline V CDR1 and CDR2: SGHVS, FQNEAQ. One entry per CDR3 protein, without DNA, is what TCRdb gives after re-calling the 5' RACE reads. The repertoire table contains around 200,000 distinct CDR3 sequences. This TCR came from a human donor with ulcerative colitis or Crohn's disease, or a healthy co-twin of an affected twin (not recorded which). The sequenced sample consisted of blood. V gene TRBV7-8 combines with J gene TRBJ1-5; TCRdb selects TRBD1, and the lack of DNA leaves this call unchecked. CDR3 sequence: CASSLGRGSNQPQHF.